One sample yielded the 18 T cell receptor beta chains listed below, sequenced in a study of blood T cell repertoires in COVID-19. Sequenced by immunoSEQ multiplex PCR; TCRdb stores in-frame clones only, minus some. Of some 700,000 clones listed, 75% to 90% are singletons. The sample taken for sequencing was peripheral blood. Every receptor here comes from a woman aged 18-29 years with acute or convalescent COVID-19.

Comments on this clone: The sample contains more than one DNA sequence encoding this CDR3. The chain couples TRBV3-1 (or the pseudogene TRBV3-2) to TRBJ1-1, with D perhaps matching TRBD1 (6 bases). The V end was cut by 3 bases, the J end by 4 bases, with 9 bases between. The CDR3 covers 13 residues. The germline V gene has CDR1 LGHDT and CDR2 YNNKEL (reference sequence). The CDR3 nucleotides read TGTGCCAGCAGCCAGGGGGCAAGCACTGAAGCTTTCTTT. As protein: CASSQGASTEAFF.

V gene TRBV19 combines with J gene TRBJ2-7, with 9 bases lining up with TRBD1. Germline loops: CDR1 LNHDA, CDR2 SQIVND (reference sequence). Trimming took 5 bases from V and 2 from J; bases not matched to a gene: 10. The CDR3 extends over 16 amino acids. As DNA, the CDR3 is TGTGCCAGTAGTTCCCCGCCGGGACAGGGTGCCTACGAGCAGTACTTC. Its translation is CASSSPPGQGAYEQYF. The entire variable domain, with the rest obtained from reference TRBV19 and TRBJ2-7, is as follows: DGGITQSPKYLFRKEGQNVTLSCEQNLNHDAMYWYRQDPGQGLRLIYYSQIVNDFQKGDIAEGYSVSREKKESFPLTVTSAQKNPTAFYLCASSSPPGQGAYEQYFGPGTRLTVT.

This clone was counted only a few times. The V and J genes are TRBV11-3 and TRBJ1-3, with a tentative D call TRBD1 (5 bases). This CDR3 region has 18 residues. CDR1 is SGHNT and CDR2 is YENEEA in the germline V gene. The germline V and J ends were trimmed by 5 bases and 4 bases, with 24 bases remaining between them. The CDR3 here is CASSLWGRATIRGNTIYF. The CDR3 bases are TGTGCCAGCAGCCTTTGGGGCAGGGCGACAATCCGAGGAAACACCATATATTTT.

The chain combines TRBV19 with TRBJ1-4; TRBD1 matches 9 bases. CDR1 is LNHDA and CDR2 is SQIVND in the germline V gene (reference sequence). The CDR3 length is 13 residues. The V segment lost 5 bases and the J segment 7 bases; nucleotides outside the gene matches: 2. The CDR3 coding sequence is TGTGCCAGTAGTGTGGACAGGGGTGAAAAACTGTTTTTT. The encoded protein is CASSVDRGEKLFF.

The V gene is TRBV6-5, the J gene TRBJ1-4; D is unclear. V gave up 9 bases and J gave up 5 bases, with 13 bases separating them. CDR1 is MNHEY, CDR2 SVGAGI, per germline. The CDR3 covers 13 residues. In DNA, the CDR3 is TGTGCCAGTAGAGGGAGGACGAATGAAAAACTGTTTTTT. Amino acids: CASRGRTNEKLFF.

The chain recombines TRBV6-5 with TRBJ1-6; D not certain. V dropped 0 bases and J dropped 11 bases, with 14 bases sitting between them. Germline CDR1 reads MNHEY; CDR2 reads SVGAGI. The CDR3 totals 15 residues. The CDR3 reads CASSYSGVPKTPLHF. CDR3 DNA: TGTGCCAGCAGTTACTCCGGGGTACCAAAAACACCCCTCCACTTT.

The J gene is TRBJ1-3, the V gene TRBV9; D is unclear. The CDR3 is made up of 13 amino acids. CDR1 SGDLS and CDR2 YYNGEE come from the germline V gene. Trimming left V 0 bases short and J 4 bases short, with 5 bases between. The CDR3 spells CASSVGEGNTIYF. In DNA form, the CDR3 reads TGTGCCAGCAGCGTAGGAGAAGGAAACACCATATATTTT.

The chain employs TRBV18 and TRBJ1-5; D ambiguous. The V end was cut by 2 bases, the J end by 7 bases, with 9 bases between. The CDR3 has 13 residues. Germline CDR1 is KGHSH and CDR2 is LQKENI. The CDR3 spells CASSPKERQPQHF. The DNA for the CDR3 is TGTGCCAGCTCACCAAAGGAGCGGCAGCCCCAGCATTTT.

V is TRBV19 and J is TRBJ2-1, with a tentative D call TRBD1 (5 bases). The CDR3 totals 16 residues. V lost 6 bases, J lost 4 bases, and 19 bases lay in between. Germline-derived CDR1 and CDR2 are LNHDA and SQIVND (reference sequence). The CDR3 DNA sequence: TGTGCCAGTAGCGGCCCCGGGCTGGGGCCTTACAATGAGCAGTTCTTC. Translating gives CASSGPGLGPYNEQFF.

V and J are TRBV6-6 and TRBJ2-1; TRBD2 matches 8 bases. The CDR3 loop spans 14 amino acids. Germline values: CDR1 MNHNY, CDR2 SVGAGI (reference sequence). J was trimmed by 7 bases and V by 7 bases; bases with no gene match: 9. DNA for the CDR3: TGTGCCAGCACCCTCGGGGGGGCCTGGAATGAGCAGTTCTTC. As protein: CASTLGGAWNEQFF.

V gene TRBV19 combines with J gene TRBJ1-2; 9 nucleotides agree with TRBD1. The CDR3 covers 12 residues. V lost 9 bases, J lost 8 bases, and 7 bases stayed unmatched. The V gene's germline CDR1 is LNHDA and CDR2 SQIVND (reference sequence). The CDR3 loop reads CARVNRGHGYTF. Here the CDR3 DNA reads TGTGCCAGGGTTAACAGGGGGCACGGCTACACCTTC.

CDR3 in amino acids: CASSSQWQGGEKLFF. For the CDR3, the DNA is TGTGCCAGCAGTAGCCAATGGCAGGGTGGAGAAAAACTGTTTTTT. This chain uses TRBV11-2 with TRBJ1-4; D perhaps matches TRBD1 (5 bases). The germline V gene encodes CDR1 SGHAT and CDR2 FQNNGV. This CDR3 contains 15 residues. The V gene lost 6 bases and the J gene lost 8 bases, with 19 bases spanning the gap.

This chain links TRBV5-6 with TRBJ1-1; TRBD1 matches 7 bases. Germline values: CDR1 SGHDT, CDR2 YYEEEE. CDR3 length: 12 residues. The V and J ends lost 3 bases and 7 bases, in that order; junction bases with no gene match: 3. CDR3 bases: TGTGCCAGCAGCTCCTGGGACAGTGAAGCTTTCTTT. Protein: CASSSWDSEAFF.

The V call is TRBV6-1, the J call TRBJ1-3; D is unresolved. Per germline, CDR1 MNHNS and CDR2 SASEGT. V was cut by 0 bases and J by 2 bases, with 8 bases left in between. This CDR3 is 15 amino acids long. This CDR3 is CASSEAWGAGNTIYF. CDR3 coding DNA: TGTGCCAGCAGTGAAGCGTGGGGAGCTGGAAACACCATATATTTT.

The rearrangement links TRBV2 to TRBJ1-1; D is perhaps TRBD1 (6 bases). Trimming left V 4 bases short and J 5 bases short, with 11 bases between. CDR1 SNHLY and CDR2 FYNNEI come from the germline V gene. The CDR3 runs to 13 residues. The chain's CDR3 is CASSGGGLTEAFF. For the CDR3, the DNA is TGTGCCAGCAGTGGGGGGGGCCTTACTGAAGCTTTCTTT.

The DNA of the CDR3 is TGCGCCAGCAGCTTGGGAGGAAAATCAACTAATGAAAAACTGTTTTTT. Protein sequence: CASSLGGKSTNEKLFF. J is TRBJ1-4 and V is TRBV5-1, with no clear D. The CDR3 sequence is 16 residues long. Germline lookup yields CDR1 SGHRS and CDR2 YFSETQ. The germline V and J ends were trimmed by 0 bases and 0 bases, with 9 bases remaining between them.

The chain has TRBV6-5 and TRBJ1-1; D unresolved. Germline CDR1 and CDR2: MNHEY and SVGAGI. There are 14 residues in the CDR3. V was shortened by 5 bases and J by 6 bases, with 16 bases between the two germline ends. CDR3 loop: CASSTNSGVSEAFF. The CDR3 nucleotides read TGTGCCAGCAGTACCAATTCCGGGGTCTCTGAAGCTTTCTTT.

CDR3 sequence: CASSPDRVGYTF. The CDR3 bases are TGTGCCAGCAGCCCGGACAGGGTTGGCTACACCTTC. V and J are TRBV7-2 and TRBJ1-2; 8 nucleotides line up with TRBD1. The V gene's germline CDR1 is SGHTA and CDR2 FQGNSA. The CDR3 is 12 amino acids. V dropped 5 bases and J dropped 7; count of bases not matched to a gene: 3.